This T cell receptor beta chain was retrieved from a study of cytomegalovirus exposure and HLA in healthy donors. Study observations and caveats: Most TCR sequences were seen very rarely across donors, but some public TCRs occurred in many. Relative to the 666-donor mean, N-insertions were reportedly fewer in an Asian-associated ancestry cluster in a later analysis. The study flagged 150 to 200 TCR beta chains as cytomegalovirus-associated.

Use of 60 Vbeta and 13 Jbeta primers characterized the PCR. TCRdb's copy holds only in-frame clones and misses some; the assay was immunoSEQ multiplex PCR. The sample includes 130,000 or so clones, just under 75% seen only once; the top ten take 6.5% to 8%. V lost 6 bases, J lost 11 bases, and 16 bases lay in between. From germline, CDR1 is MDHEN and CDR2 SYDVKM. The CDR3 has 12 amino acids. This clone was counted a few times. The antigen remains unidentified. V is TRBV28 and J is TRBJ1-1; D call uncertain. The sample taken for sequencing was PBMCs. This TCR came from a middle-aged man in good health and CMV-seropositive. This chain's CDR3 is CASRPGPGGAFF. The CDR3 DNA reads TGTGCCAGCAGACCCGGGCCCGGAGGGGCTTTCTTT.